These 22 T cell receptor beta chains were sequenced from one sample in a study of OX40 agonist ivuxolimab in advanced cancers. The library was produced with the immunoSEQ multiplex PCR assay. TCRdb holds this immuneACCESS table with in-frame rearrangements only. Some clones are missing; in checked studies, unresolved V genes explain under half, and the rest has no known cause. The sample includes tens of thousands of clones, with approximately 90% observed a single time. 26% of the sample lies in the top ten. Material: CD4+ or CD8+ T cells sorted from blood, obtained in a trial of the OX40 agonist ivuxolimab. These receptors were obtained from an adult with an advanced solid tumor such as melanoma, head and neck, liver or kidney cancer.

This clone has more than one count but fewer than ten. V is TRBV11-1 and J is TRBJ1-1, with D maybe TRBD1 (5 bases). Trimming removed 0 bases from V and 5 bases from J, with 10 bases in between. This CDR3 spans 14 amino acids. Germline values: CDR1 SGHAT, CDR2 FQDESV (reference sequence). This CDR3 reads CASSLAGDGTEAFF. The CDR3 bases are TGTGCCAGCAGCTTAGCGGGGGACGGGACTGAAGCTTTCTTT.

This clone has at least ten counts. The rearrangement uses TRBV10-2 and TRBJ1-2; D call uncertain. Deletions cut 5 bases from V and 0 bases from J, with 10 bases between. Germline CDR1 reads WSHSY; CDR2 reads SAAADI. There are 14 residues in the CDR3. This CDR3 is CASSTAGTNYGYTF. The CDR3, as DNA: TGCGCCAGCAGTACCGCGGGGACTAACTATGGCTACACCTTC.

The gene calls are TRBV28 and TRBJ2-7; 9 bases are shared with TRBD2. Germline V lookup: CDR1 MDHEN, CDR2 SYDVKM. CDR3 length: 13 residues. Losses at the gene ends were 3 bases for V and 4 bases for J; bases not matched to a gene: 1. CDR3 region: CASSFLAGYEQYF. The CDR3 bases are TGTGCCAGCAGTTTCCTAGCGGGATACGAGCAGTACTTC.

This clone has only a few counts. This chain uses TRBV10-3 with TRBJ2-7; D unclear. Trimming removed 6 bases at V and 0 bases at J, with 12 bases between. CDR1 and CDR2 (germline): ENHRY, SYGVKD. The CDR3 runs 14 residues. CDR3 amino acids: CAISNPQSSYEQYF. In nucleotides, the CDR3 is TGTGCCATCAGCAACCCACAGAGCTCCTACGAGCAGTACTTC.

The V and J genes are TRBV30 and TRBJ1-6; unclear D gene. CDR3 length equals 15 residues. The V end lost 1 base, the J end lost 7 bases, and 14 bases lay between the germline ends. Germline CDR1 reads GTSNPN; CDR2 reads SVGIG (reference sequence). The CDR3 DNA is TGTGCCTGGAGTGCCCCCGGCCCGTCGAATTCACCCCTCCACTTT. Translation: CAWSAPGPSNSPLHF.

The chain employs TRBV2 and TRBJ2-1, with D hard to call. CDR1 is SNHLY, CDR2 FYNNEI, per germline. Trimming took 6 bases from V and 8 from J, leaving 11 bases between them. The CDR3 totals 12 residues. The CDR3 DNA follows: TGTGCCAGCAGCCCCGCCTGGGATGAGCAGTTCTTC. It is translated as CASSPAWDEQFF.

This rearrangement joins TRBV6-5 to TRBJ2-1, with D uncertain. V shed 6 bases and J shed 6 bases, with 6 bases lying between them. Germline V gives CDR1 MNHEY, CDR2 SVGAGI. The CDR3 loop spans 11 amino acids. The CDR3 nucleotides read TGTGCCAGCAGCATAGGCAATGAGCAGTTCTTC. It translates to CASSIGNEQFF.

With regard to this clone: This probably arose from a read error, given a far larger clone one base away. Other DNA sequences in this sample translate to the same CDR3. The rearrangement links TRBV5-6 to TRBJ2-7; D is possibly TRBD2 (7 bases). The CDR3 has 15 residues. The V gene's germline CDR1 is SGHDT and CDR2 YYEEEE. CDR3 DNA sequence: TGTGCCAGCCGCTTGGGACTCGCGGGGGCGGGGGAGCAGTACTTC. Residues: CASRLGLAGAGEQYF.

The chain joins TRBV28 to TRBJ1-1, with D perhaps TRBD1 (5 bases). V dropped 4 bases and J dropped 11 bases, with 11 bases sitting between them. CDR1 MDHEN and CDR2 SYDVKM come from the germline V gene. This CDR3 contains 11 residues. CDR3 sequence (DNA): TGTGCCAGCAGTTCCAATGAGGGGGCTTTCTTT. It specifies CASSSNEGAFF.

V is TRBV6-5 and J is TRBJ2-7; no firm D call. V lost 5 bases to trimming and J lost 1 base, with 9 bases between them. This CDR3 has 13 amino acids. The germline V gene has CDR1 MNHEY and CDR2 SVGAGI. The CDR3 nucleotides are TGTGCCAGCAGTGAGGACCGGTCCTACGAGCAGTACTTC. Protein: CASSEDRSYEQYF.

V is TRBV19 and J is TRBJ2-2; D is perhaps TRBD2 (6 bases). Germline CDR1 is LNHDA and CDR2 is SQIVND (reference sequence). The CDR3 has 13 residues. In DNA, the CDR3 is TGTGCAGTAGGGGCGGGACACACCGGGGAGCTGTTTTTT. Amino acid sequence: CAVGAGHTGELFF.

The rearrangement joins TRBV5-4 to TRBJ2-3; 11 bases align to TRBD2. CDR1 is SGHNT, CDR2 YYREEE, per germline (reference sequence). V shed 1 base and J 2 bases; nucleotides not matched to a gene: 6. The CDR3 is 17 residues long. The CDR3: CASSLSSSGGNTDTQYF. The DNA for the CDR3 is TGTGCCAGCAGCTTGTCGTCTAGCGGGGGGAACACAGATACGCAGTATTTT.

The V and J genes are TRBV27 and TRBJ2-5, with a possible D match to TRBD2 (6 bases). TRBJ2-7 matches the DNA end more closely, so the J call is doubtful. The germline CDR1 and CDR2 sequences are MNHEY and SMNVEV (reference sequence). The CDR3 totals 13 residues. CDR3 region: CASSRGSWYEQYF. CDR3 nucleotides: TGTGCCAGCAGTCGGGGGAGTTGGTACGAGCAGTACTTC.

V gene TRBV6-5 combines with J gene TRBJ2-2, with D unclear. V was clipped by 0 bases and J by 7 bases, with 6 bases between them. Per the germline V gene, CDR1 is MNHEY and CDR2 is SVGAGI. The CDR3 contains 13 residues. CDR3 region: CASSYSASGELFF. CDR3 nucleotides: TGTGCCAGCAGTTACTCTGCCAGCGGGGAGCTGTTTTTT.

This chain connects TRBV5-6 to TRBJ2-7; 11 nucleotides agree with TRBD2. There are 14 residues in the CDR3. Germline assignment: CDR1 SGHDT and CDR2 YYEEEE. The ends lost 4 bases at V and 3 bases at J; junction bases unmatched: 3. CDR3: CASSAGTSGYEQYF. In DNA, the CDR3 is TGTGCCAGCAGCGCCGGGACTAGCGGCTACGAGCAGTACTTC. Using reference TRBV5-6 and TRBJ2-7 for the parts outside the CDR3, the full variable domain is DAGVTQSPTHLIKTRGQQVTLRCSPKSGHDTVSWYQQALGQGPQFIFQYYEEEERQRGNFPDRFSGHQFPNYSSELNVNALLLGDSALYLCASSAGTSGYEQYFGPGTRLTVT.

The gene calls are TRBV4-1 and TRBJ2-5; 8 bases line up with TRBD2. With 1 base clipped from V and 5 bases from J, the junction kept 6 bases outside the gene matches. The germline V gene has CDR1 MGHRA and CDR2 YSYEKL. The CDR3 loop spans 15 amino acids. CDR3 sequence (DNA): TGCGCCAGCAGCCAAGTAGGGGGACTAGACGAGACCCAGTACTTC. Translating gives CASSQVGGLDETQYF.

This chain uses TRBV6-5 with TRBJ2-1, with TRBD1 identical over 9 bases. V trimming: 5 bases; J trimming: 4 bases; junction bases outside the gene matches: 6. The CDR3 sequence is 15 residues long. The germline V gene has CDR1 MNHEY and CDR2 SVGAGI. DNA for the CDR3: TGTGCCAGCAGTCCCGGGACAGGGTCTTACAATGAGCAGTTCTTC. It translates to CASSPGTGSYNEQFF.

The J gene is TRBJ1-1, the V gene TRBV5-1; 11 positions match TRBD1. CDR3 size: 16 residues. Looked up from germline, CDR1 is SGHRS and CDR2 is YFSETQ. Germline trimming cut 2 bases from V and 4 bases from J; bases unmatched to any gene: 7. The CDR3, as DNA: TGCGCCAGCAGCTTCGGGACAGGGGGTTTCGGCACTGAAGCTTTCTTT. Translating gives CASSFGTGGFGTEAFF.

The CDR3 DNA reads as TGTGCCAGCAGCTTAGGTTCCGGGGGCGGCAATCAGCCCCAGCATTTT. Protein sequence: CASSLGSGGGNQPQHF. The chain recombines TRBV7-8 with TRBJ1-5, with D maybe TRBD1 (6 bases). The CDR3 covers 16 residues. Germline lookup yields CDR1 SGHVS and CDR2 FQNEAQ. The ends were cut back, 1 base at V and 2 bases at J, with 12 bases in the middle.

The V call is TRBV2, the J call TRBJ1-5; 9 bases agree with TRBD1. V lost 6 bases to trimming and J lost 0 bases; unmatched junction nucleotides: 3. Germline CDR1 and CDR2: SNHLY and FYNNEI. This CDR3 is 15 amino acids long. CDR3 in amino acids: CASSGTGYSNQPQHF. The CDR3 DNA reads as TGTGCCAGCAGCGGGACAGGGTATAGCAATCAGCCCCAGCATTTT. Full variable domain (outside the CDR3, taken from reference TRBV2 and TRBJ1-5): EPEVTQTPSHQVTQMGQEVILRCVPISNHLYFYWYRQILGQKVEFLVSFYNNEISEKSEIFDDQFSVERPDGSNFTLKIRSTKLEDSAMYFCASSGTGYSNQPQHFGDGTRLSIL.

The rearrangement uses TRBV5-1 and TRBJ2-5; a weak D match, TRBD2 (6 bases). Germline loops: CDR1 SGHRS, CDR2 YFSETQ. CDR3 size: 12 residues. With 5 bases removed from V and 8 bases from J, the gap between germline ends came to 13 bases. As DNA, the CDR3 is TGCGCCAGCAGTTTATCTAGCGAAACCCAGTACTTC. It specifies CASSLSSETQYF.

The chain carries TRBV29-1 and TRBJ1-1, with a weak D call TRBD1 (5 bases). The CDR3 runs 12 residues. Germline V lookup: CDR1 SQVTM, CDR2 ANQGSEA. V dropped 4 bases and J dropped 7 bases, with 13 bases sitting between them. The CDR3 spells CSVVPQTDEAFF. For the CDR3, the DNA is TGCAGCGTTGTGCCCCAGACAGATGAAGCTTTCTTT.